Shown below are 27 T cell receptor beta chains from a single sample sequenced in a study of Ad26.COV2.S vaccination and SARS-CoV-2 variants (dated by TCRdb to the early 2020s). Explained via the paper, the treatment or condition label denotes: some 20 received Ad26.COV2.S at low or high dose, single or two shots; several received placebo; per-sample allocation not given. For vaccine and placebo recipients, repertoires were sequenced using samples collected on day 63 after the first injection. To prepare the library, the immunoSEQ multiplex PCR assay was applied. The table comes from immuneACCESS by way of TCRdb, which keeps in-frame sequences with V and J called. Part of the clones is missing from these tables; in studies checked, under half for an unresolved V gene and the rest for unknown reasons. The sample has a few hundred thousand clones on record, roughly 90% of them singletons. The top ten hold roughly 4% of the sample.

Specimen: peripheral blood, collected in a trial of Ad26.COV2.S vaccine versus placebo. The origin of the receptors is a person aged 18-65 years who received the Ad26.COV2.S COVID-19 vaccine or a placebo.

DNA of the CDR3: TGTGCCAGCACCATTACAGGGGCCCTACCACAAGAGACCCAGTACTTC. Translation: CASTITGALPQETQYF. The chain is built from TRBV2 and TRBJ2-5, with 7 nucleotides matching TRBD1. The CDR3 runs to 16 residues. Unmatched junction bases numbered 13, after V lost 7 bases and J lost 2 bases. CDR1 is SNHLY, CDR2 FYNNEI, per germline. Together with reference TRBV2 and TRBJ2-5, the CDR3 gives the full variable domain: EPEVTQTPSHQVTQMGQEVILRCVPISNHLYFYWYRQILGQKVEFLVSFYNNEISEKSEIFDDQFSVERPDGSNFTLKIRSTKLEDSAMYFCASTITGALPQETQYFGPGTRLLVL.

This chain joins TRBV30 and TRBJ2-3; 11 bases agree with TRBD2. The CDR3 is made up of 13 amino acids. Unmatched junction bases numbered 6, after V lost 5 bases and J lost 8 bases. Germline V CDR1 and CDR2: GTSNPN, SVGIG (reference sequence). The CDR3 protein is CAWAGTSGLTQYF. CDR3 nucleotides: TGTGCCTGGGCCGGGACTAGCGGCCTTACGCAGTATTTT.

In its sample, this clone was seen a few times. This rearrangement joins TRBV27 to TRBJ1-5, with TRBD1 as a possible D gene (5 bases). CDR3 length equals 15 residues. Trimming removed 6 bases at V and 0 bases at J, with 12 bases between. Germline V gives CDR1 MNHEY, CDR2 SMNVEV (reference sequence). CDR3 coding DNA: TGTGCCAGCAGACCACAGGATTATAGCAATCAGCCCCAGCATTTT. Its translation: CASRPQDYSNQPQHF.

The chain has TRBV24-1 and TRBJ1-2, with 7 bases identical to TRBD1. CDR3 size: 17 residues. V lost 5 bases and J lost 0; bases outside the gene matches: 11. Looked up from germline, CDR1 is KGHDR and CDR2 is SFDVKD. DNA of the CDR3: TGTGCCACCAGTGCCTGGGACAGCATGACAGCTAACTATGGCTACACCTTC. Its translation is CATSAWDSMTANYGYTF.

V is TRBV7-8 and J is TRBJ2-1; 9 bases match TRBD1. From germline, CDR1 is SGHVS and CDR2 FQNEAQ. After removal of 1 base from V and 0 bases from J, the junction contained 13 bases not matched to a gene. CDR3 length: 20 residues. CDR3 amino acids: CASSLGLGQGPFSSYNEQFF. The CDR3 DNA is TGTGCCAGCAGCTTAGGTTTAGGACAGGGGCCATTCAGCTCCTACAATGAGCAGTTCTTC.

The chain carries TRBV7-8 and TRBJ1-6; 9 nucleotides line up with TRBD1. Germline V gives CDR1 SGHVS, CDR2 FQNEAQ. V lost 5 bases to trimming and J lost 7 bases; unmatched junction nucleotides: 6. This CDR3 spans 15 amino acids. This CDR3 reads CASSPLTGGNSPLHF. The CDR3 DNA reads TGTGCCAGCAGCCCCCTGACAGGGGGAAATTCACCCCTCCACTTT.

The chain carries TRBV9 and TRBJ1-5; no reliable D call. The CDR3 runs 13 residues. V was clipped by 4 bases and J by 9 bases, with 14 bases between them. Germline loops: CDR1 SGDLS, CDR2 YYNGEE. The CDR3 spells CASSTRDRGPQHF. CDR3 DNA: TGTGCCAGCAGCACCCGGGATCGGGGGCCCCAGCATTTT. Using reference TRBV9 and TRBJ1-5 for the parts outside the CDR3, the full variable domain is DSGVTQTPKHLITATGQRVTLRCSPRSGDLSVYWYQQSLDQGLQFLIQYYNGEERAKGNILERFSAQQFPDLHSELNLSSLELGDSALYFCASSTRDRGPQHFGDGTRLSIL.

J is TRBJ2-3 and V is TRBV11-3, with 8 bases lining up with TRBD1. The CDR3 contains 14 residues. Germline CDR1 SGHNT, CDR2 YENEEA. Trimming at V came to 5 bases and at J to 4 bases, leaving 5 bases not matched to a gene. CDR3 sequence reads: CASSRTGIADTQYF. Here the CDR3 DNA reads TGTGCCAGCAGCAGGACAGGGATAGCAGATACGCAGTATTTT. The full variable domain, its missing parts supplied by reference TRBV11-3 and TRBJ2-3, is EAGVVQSPRYKIIEKKQPVAFWCNPISGHNTLYWYLQNLGQGPELLIRYENEEAVDDSQLPKDRFSAERLKGVDSTLKIQPAELGDSAVYLCASSRTGIADTQYFGPGTRLTVL.

Concerning this clone itself: Other DNA sequences in this specimen translate into the identical CDR3. This chain connects TRBV30 to TRBJ1-1; D remains unclear. The CDR3 sequence is 13 residues long. Per the germline V gene, CDR1 is GTSNPN and CDR2 is SVGIG (reference sequence). V was clipped by 0 bases and J by 0 bases, with 5 bases between them. The CDR3 loop is CAWSVRMNTEAFF. CDR3 DNA: TGTGCCTGGAGTGTAAGGATGAACACTGAAGCTTTCTTT.

The chain combines TRBV5-8 with TRBJ2-5; 10 bases line up with TRBD2. The CDR3 length is 15 residues. CDR1 is SGHTS and CDR2 is YDEGEE in the germline V gene. J lost 4 bases, V lost 3 bases, and 6 bases had no gene match. The CDR3 protein is CASSSPVAGGETQYF. CDR3 in DNA: TGTGCCAGCAGCTCCCCGGTAGCGGGGGGAGAGACCCAGTACTTC.

V usage is TRBV2 and J usage is TRBJ1-1, with a possible D match to TRBD1 (6 bases). The length of the CDR3 is 13 residues. V gave up 6 bases and J gave up 4 bases, with 12 bases separating them. In germline, CDR1 is SNHLY, CDR2 FYNNEI. CDR3: CASSVQGFTEAFF. The CDR3 region has the DNA TGTGCCAGCAGCGTACAGGGATTCACTGAAGCTTTCTTT.

CDR3 coding DNA: TGTGCCAGCTCACCGTCCGGGACAGGAGGGAACCAGCCCCAGCATTTT. Its protein is CASSPSGTGGNQPQHF. The rearrangement uses TRBV18 and TRBJ1-5; the match to TRBD1 covers 8 bases. Unmatched junction bases numbered 11, after V lost 3 bases and J lost 7 bases. Germline V gives CDR1 KGHSH, CDR2 LQKENI. This CDR3 has 16 amino acids.

The V and J genes are TRBV24-1 and TRBJ1-5; D uncertain. The V gene's germline CDR1 is KGHDR and CDR2 SFDVKD. Between the trimmed V and J ends, which lost 6 bases and 0 bases, there was a span of 8 bases. The CDR3 extends over 14 amino acids. CDR3 coding DNA: TGTGCCACCAGTCCCTCCCATAGCAATCAGCCCCAGCATTTT. Amino acids: CATSPSHSNQPQHF.

The chain employs TRBV4-3 and TRBJ2-7; D may correspond to TRBD1 or TRBD2 (5 bases each). The CDR3 totals 17 residues. V was cut by 1 base and J by 6 bases, with 22 bases left in between. Germline assignment: CDR1 LGHNA and CDR2 YSLEER. The CDR3 protein is CASSQARVRGGGLEQYF. The CDR3 bases are TGCGCCAGCAGCCAAGCCAGGGTGAGGGGCGGTGGGCTCGAGCAGTACTTC.

The chain has TRBV30 and TRBJ1-2; D is unresolved. V gave up 1 base and J gave up 1 base, with 19 bases separating them. Germline values: CDR1 GTSNPN, CDR2 SVGIG (reference sequence). This CDR3 is built from 17 residues. DNA for the CDR3: TGTGCCTGGAGTGACGAGGGATGGAGTTTGGTTAACTATGGCTACACCTTC. It yields the protein CAWSDEGWSLVNYGYTF.

This chain links TRBV30 with TRBJ2-3; no clear D. This CDR3 has 14 residues. V lost 0 bases and J lost 2, with 9 bases in between. The germline V gene has CDR1 GTSNPN and CDR2 SVGIG (reference sequence). In nucleotides, the CDR3 is TGTGCCTGGAGTGTATTGTCGAACACAGATACGCAGTATTTT. It is translated as CAWSVLSNTDTQYF.

Note on this clone: A junction end diverges from the germline sequence, so it may reflect a read error. This chain joins TRBV27 and TRBJ1-2; a weak D match, TRBD1 (5 bases). The CDR3 contains 13 residues. Germline CDR1 and CDR2: MNHEY and SMNVEV (reference sequence). The CDR3 bases are TGTGCCAGCAGAGCTCCAGGGAACTACGGCTACACCTTC. It specifies CASRAPGNYGYTF.

The gene calls are TRBV7-3 and TRBJ2-2; either TRBD1 or TRBD2 may supply D (5 bases each). Germline V lookup: CDR1 SGHTA, CDR2 FQGTGA. The CDR3 has 18 residues. The V and J ends lost 5 bases and 4 bases respectively, with 23 bases between them. The CDR3 DNA sequence: TGTGCCAGCAGCCCCCGCGCCGGTCTCACTAGGGGCACCGGGGAGCTGTTTTTT. Its translation is CASSPRAGLTRGTGELFF. Together with reference TRBV7-3 and TRBJ2-2, the CDR3 gives the full variable domain: GAGVSQTPSNKVTEKGKYVELRCDPISGHTALYWYRQSLGQGPEFLIYFQGTGAADDSGLPNDRFFAVRPEGSVSTLKIQRTERGDSAVYLCASSPRAGLTRGTGELFFGEGSRLTVL.

CDR3 in DNA: TGTGCCAGCAGTGAAACCAACTACGAGCAGTACTTC. Translated: CASSETNYEQYF. This chain joins TRBV6-1 and TRBJ2-7; D is unclear. This CDR3 has 12 residues. V lost 2 bases to trimming and J lost 3 bases, with 5 bases between them. Germline CDR1 and CDR2: MNHNS and SASEGT.

V gene TRBV5-1 combines with J gene TRBJ2-1, with D possibly matching TRBD2 (6 bases). Germline-derived CDR1 and CDR2 are SGHRS and YFSETQ. Trimming left V 0 bases short and J 3 bases short, with 13 bases between. The CDR3 extends over 16 amino acids. The DNA of the CDR3 is TGCGCCAGCAGCTTGGGCGGCGGGGTCCACTACAATGAGCAGTTCTTC. Translation: CASSLGGGVHYNEQFF.

The V and J genes are TRBV18 and TRBJ2-4, with 8 bases fitting TRBD2. The germline V gene encodes CDR1 KGHSH and CDR2 LQKENI. This CDR3 comprises 15 residues. V lost 2 bases to trimming and J lost 11 bases; unmatched junction nucleotides: 11. DNA for the CDR3: TGTGCCAGCTCACCAATATTCGGGGGGGCTCTCGTTCAGTACTTC. This encodes CASSPIFGGALVQYF.

This clone was seen just once. The chain links TRBV4-1 to TRBJ2-7; 8 bases are a match to TRBD1. V shed 4 bases and J 2 bases; nucleotides not matched to a gene: 13. The CDR3 covers 17 residues. Germline CDR1 and CDR2: MGHRA and YSYEKL. CDR3 nucleotide sequence: TGCGCCAGCAGCCCCGTAGTACAGGGGGGCAATACCTACGAGCAGTACTTC. Translation gives CASSPVVQGGNTYEQYF.

The CDR3 DNA sequence: TGCGCCAGCAGCTTGGTCGGGGGGAAGGGACAGGACACTGAAGCTTTCTTT. The encoded protein is CASSLVGGKGQDTEAFF. The chain links TRBV5-1 to TRBJ1-1, with 8 bases aligning to TRBD1. J gave up 3 bases and V 0 bases, and 10 bases lay outside the gene matches. The CDR3 contains 17 residues. Germline loops: CDR1 SGHRS, CDR2 YFSETQ.

This clone was detected only once. V and J are TRBV5-1 and TRBJ1-4; perhaps TRBD1 as D (5 bases). This CDR3 contains 16 residues. Looked up from germline, CDR1 is SGHRS and CDR2 is YFSETQ. V dropped 0 bases and J dropped 5 bases, with 14 bases sitting between them. CDR3 amino acids: CASSLGARERNEKLFF. CDR3 nucleotides: TGCGCCAGCAGCTTGGGGGCCAGGGAGAGAAATGAAAAACTGTTTTTT.

This chain joins TRBV2 and TRBJ2-2; the D gene is possibly TRBD1 (6 bases). V was trimmed by 5 bases and J by 3 bases, leaving 13 bases between them. Germline V gene data show CDR1 as SNHLY and CDR2 as FYNNEI. The CDR3 covers 15 residues. The CDR3 region is CASSIQGRDTGELFF. Here the CDR3 DNA reads TGTGCCAGCAGTATTCAGGGGCGTGACACCGGGGAGCTGTTTTTT.

This chain uses TRBV10-3 with TRBJ1-3; D not resolved. Germline V gene lookup returns CDR1 ENHRY and CDR2 SYGVKD. Trimming removed 4 bases from V and 4 bases from J, with 8 bases in between. The CDR3 runs 13 residues. CDR3: CAISATEGNTIYF. CDR3 DNA sequence: TGTGCCATCAGTGCCACGGAGGGAAACACCATATATTTT.

This clone was observed a single time. The V and J genes are TRBV29-1 and TRBJ1-2; D is possibly TRBD1 (6 bases). The CDR3 has 13 amino acids. Per germline, CDR1 SQVTM and CDR2 ANQGSEA. V lost 4 bases and J lost 6, with 15 bases in between. The CDR3 region has the DNA TGCAGCGTTGTCCTTGGGGGCGCGGATGGCTACACCTTC. Its translation: CSVVLGGADGYTF.